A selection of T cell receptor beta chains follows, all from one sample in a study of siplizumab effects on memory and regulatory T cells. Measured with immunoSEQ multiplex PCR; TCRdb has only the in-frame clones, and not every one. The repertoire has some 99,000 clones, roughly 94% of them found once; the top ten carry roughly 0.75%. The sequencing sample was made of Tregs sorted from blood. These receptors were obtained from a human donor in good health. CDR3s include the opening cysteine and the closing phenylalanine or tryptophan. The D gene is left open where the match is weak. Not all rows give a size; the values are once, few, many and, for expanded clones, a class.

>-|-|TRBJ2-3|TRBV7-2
TGTGCCAGCAACGACAGATACACAGATACGCAGTATTTT
CASNDRYTDTQYF
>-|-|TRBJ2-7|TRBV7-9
TGTGCCAGCAGCCCAAAGGGCCCCTACGAGCAGTACTTC
CASSPKGPYEQYF
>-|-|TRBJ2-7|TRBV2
TGTGCCAGCACAAGAATGGCGCGCTACGAGCAGTACTTC
CASTRMARYEQYF
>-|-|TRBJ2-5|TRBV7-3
TGTGCCAGCAGTTTCGGGGCGCGGGAGACCCAGTACTTC
CASSFGARETQYF
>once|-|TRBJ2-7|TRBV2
TGTGCCAGCAGTTTTTCCTACGAGCAGTACTTC
CASSFSYEQYF
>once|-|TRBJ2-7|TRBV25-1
TGTGCCAGCAGTCCTGGCTCCTACGAGCAGTACTTC
CASSPGSYEQYF
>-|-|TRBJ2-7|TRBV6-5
TGTGCCAGCAGACCCATGGTTTCGGGCGAGCAGTACTTC
CASRPMVSGEQYF
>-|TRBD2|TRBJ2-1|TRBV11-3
TGTGCTCGTCGGAGCGGGGGTATTTATAATGAGCAGTTCTTC
CARRSGGIYNEQFF
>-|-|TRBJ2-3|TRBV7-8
TGTGCCAGTCCCCTCGCAGATACGCAGTATTTT
CASPLADTQYF
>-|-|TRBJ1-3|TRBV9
TGTGCCAGCAGCGTAGATGGGTTCTCTGGAAACACCATATATTTT
CASSVDGFSGNTIYF
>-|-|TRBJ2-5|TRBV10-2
TGCGCCAGCAGTCTAGTATGGGAGACCCAGTACTTC
CASSLVWETQYF
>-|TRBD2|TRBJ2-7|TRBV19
TGTGCCAGTAGTATGGGAGGGTATAGCTCCTACGAGCAGTACTTC
CASSMGGYSSYEQYF
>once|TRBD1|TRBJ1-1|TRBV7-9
TGTGCCAGCAGCTTCGGTGGACAGGTTGCCAACACTGAAGCTTTCTTT
CASSFGGQVANTEAFF
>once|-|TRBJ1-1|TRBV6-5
TGTGCCAGCAGTCTGGACAGACTGAACACTGAAGCTTTCTTT
CASSLDRLNTEAFF
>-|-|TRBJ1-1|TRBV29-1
TGCAGCGTTGATAATAGTCATCTTGTGCCCAACACTGAAGCTTTCTTT
CSVDNSHLVPNTEAFF
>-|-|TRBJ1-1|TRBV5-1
TGCGCCAGCAGCTTTTTAGGGGGAAACACTGAAGCTTTCTTT
CASSFLGGNTEAFF
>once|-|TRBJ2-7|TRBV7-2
TGTGCCAGCAGCGGACGAAGGGGCGAGGGGTCCTACGAGCAGTACTTC
CASSGRRGEGSYEQYF
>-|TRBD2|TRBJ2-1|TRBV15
TGTGCCACCAGTACCCTAGGACTAGCGGGAGAGGTTGAGCAGTTCTTC
CATSTLGLAGEVEQFF
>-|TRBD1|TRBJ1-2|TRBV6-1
TGTGCCAGCAGCCTACAGGGGCCGGACTATGGCTACACCTTC
CASSLQGPDYGYTF
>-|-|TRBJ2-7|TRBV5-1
TGCGCCAGCTACCCAAGTCCGGGTTACGAGCAGTACTTC
CASYPSPGYEQYF
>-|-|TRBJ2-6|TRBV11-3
TGTGCCAGCAGTTCGGGTGACTCTGGGGCCAACGTCCTGACTTTC
CASSSGDSGANVLTF
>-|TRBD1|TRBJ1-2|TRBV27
TGTGCCAGCAGCCTATTACAGGGGGGCTATGGCTACACCTTC
CASSLLQGGYGYTF
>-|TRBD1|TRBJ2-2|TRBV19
TGTGCCAGTAGTATAACAGGGGACACCGGGGAGCTGTTTTTT
CASSITGDTGELFF
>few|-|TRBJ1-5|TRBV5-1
TGCGCCAGCAGCTTGGAGCCCGGTCAGCCCCAGCATTTT
CASSLEPGQPQHF
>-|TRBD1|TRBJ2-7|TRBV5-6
TGTGCCAGCAGCTTGTTGGCCGGGACAGGGGGCTCCGAGCAGTACTTC
CASSLLAGTGGSEQYF
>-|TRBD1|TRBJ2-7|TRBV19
TGTGCCAGTACCAGTGGACAGGGGGACTACGAGCAGTACTTC
CASTSGQGDYEQYF
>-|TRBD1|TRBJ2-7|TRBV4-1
TGCGCCAGCAGCCAAGATGGGACAGGGGGCTACGAGCAGTACTTC
CASSQDGTGGYEQYF
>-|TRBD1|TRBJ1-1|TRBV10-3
TGTGCCATCAGTGACCCCTTACGGGACAGGGGTCCTGAAGCTTTCTTT
CAISDPLRDRGPEAFF